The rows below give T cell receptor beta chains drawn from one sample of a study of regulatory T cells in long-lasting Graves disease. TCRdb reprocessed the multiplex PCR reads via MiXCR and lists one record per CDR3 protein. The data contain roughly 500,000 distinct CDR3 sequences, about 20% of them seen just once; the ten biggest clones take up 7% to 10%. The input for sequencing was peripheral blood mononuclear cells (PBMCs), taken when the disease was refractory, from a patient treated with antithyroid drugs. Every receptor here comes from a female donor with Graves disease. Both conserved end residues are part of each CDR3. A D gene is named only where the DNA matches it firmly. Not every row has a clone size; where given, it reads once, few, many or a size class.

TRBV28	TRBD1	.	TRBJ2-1	CASSSLFGHRGKGNEQFF	TGTGCCAGCAGCTCCCTTTTCGGGCACAGGGGTAAGGGCAATGAGCAGTTCTTC
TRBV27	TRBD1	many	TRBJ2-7	CASSEDRTGTGSYEQYF	TGTGCCAGCAGCGAAGATCGGACCGGGACAGGGTCCTACGAGCAGTACTTC
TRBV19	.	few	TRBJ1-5	CASSMERGEFQPQHF	TGTGCCAGTAGTATGGAAAGAGGGGAGTTTCAGCCCCAGCATTTT
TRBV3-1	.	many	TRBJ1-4	CASSQSDGEKLFF	TGTGCCAGCAGCCAGTCGGACGGAGAAAAACTGTTTTTT
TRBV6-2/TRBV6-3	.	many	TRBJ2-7	CASSSTGSSNEQYF	TGTGCCAGCAGTTCCACAGGATCCTCGAACGAGCAGTACTTC
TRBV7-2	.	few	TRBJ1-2	CASSLGAGPHGYTF	TGTGCCAGCAGCTTAGGGGCAGGGCCTCATGGCTACACCTTC
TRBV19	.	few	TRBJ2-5	CASSKASAQETQYF	TGTGCCAGTAGTAAGGCTAGCGCCCAAGAGACCCAGTACTTC
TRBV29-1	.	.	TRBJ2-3	CSVAASVSTDTQYF	TGCAGCGTTGCTGCTAGCGTGAGCACAGATACGCAGTATTTT
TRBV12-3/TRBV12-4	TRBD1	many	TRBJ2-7	CASSPGYRGQGYEQYF	TGTGCCAGCAGTCCGGGATACAGGGGGCAAGGCTACGAGCAGTACTTC
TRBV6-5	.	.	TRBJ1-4	CASSYAVTNEKLFF	TGTGCCAGCAGTTACGCCGTTACTAATGAAAAACTGTTTTTT
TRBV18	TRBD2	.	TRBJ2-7	CASSPLAGGPTVETYEQYF	TGTGCCAGCTCACCACTAGCGGGAGGGCCCACCGTCGAGACCTACGAGCAGTACTTC
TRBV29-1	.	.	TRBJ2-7	CSVDTIHEQYF	TGCAGCGTTGATACCATCCACGAGCAGTACTTC
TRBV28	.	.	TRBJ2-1	CASSLYASANEQFF	TGTGCCAGCAGTTTATACGCTAGCGCCAATGAGCAGTTCTTC
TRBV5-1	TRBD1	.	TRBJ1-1	CASSPGTGSGNTEAFF	TGCGCCAGCAGCCCCGGGACAGGGAGTGGGAACACTGAAGCTTTCTTT
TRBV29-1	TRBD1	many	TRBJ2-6	CSITGGDGANVLTF	TGCAGCATTACAGGGGGCGACGGGGCCAACGTCCTGACTTTC
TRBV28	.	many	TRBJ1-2	CASSLNGKRVNGYTF	TGTGCCAGCAGTTTAAACGGCAAGCGGGTGAATGGCTACACCTTC
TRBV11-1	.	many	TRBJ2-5	CASSPLPQRTYRETQYF	TGTGCCAGCAGTCCGCTCCCCCAGCGGACCTATCGGGAGACCCAGTACTTC
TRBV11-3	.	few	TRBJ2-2	CASSLPDAGYGSTGELFF	TGTGCCAGCAGCTTACCCGACGCAGGGTACGGAAGCACCGGGGAGCTGTTTTTT
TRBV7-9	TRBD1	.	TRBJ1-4	CASSPGQGSTWKLFF	TGTGCCAGCAGCCCGGGACAGGGCTCAACGTGGAAACTGTTTTTT
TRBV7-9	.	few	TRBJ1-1	CASSFSLNTEAFF	TGTGCCAGCAGTTTCTCTCTGAACACTGAAGCTTTCTTT
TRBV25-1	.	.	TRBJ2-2	CASRDFQGTGELFF	TGTGCCAGCAGGGACTTCCAGGGTACCGGGGAGCTGTTTTTT
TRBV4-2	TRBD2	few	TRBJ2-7	CASSATAVAGGLYEQYF	TGTGCCAGCAGCGCCACAGCCGTGGCGGGAGGTCTCTACGAGCAGTACTTC
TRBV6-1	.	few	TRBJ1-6	CASSTGTPLSPLHF	TGTGCCAGCAGTACCGGGACTCCCCTTTCACCCCTCCACTTT
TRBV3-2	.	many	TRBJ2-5	CASSQEKHLSASGEETQYF	TGTGCCAGCAGCCAAGAAAAACATCTTTCGGCTAGCGGGGAAGAGACCCAGTACTTC
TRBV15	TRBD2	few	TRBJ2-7	CATSRTRGLAYEQYF	TGTGCCACCAGCAGGACCCGGGGACTAGCCTACGAGCAGTACTTC
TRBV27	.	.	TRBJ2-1	CASSLGLSNEQFF	TGTGCCAGCAGTTTGGGCTTAAGCAATGAGCAGTTCTTC
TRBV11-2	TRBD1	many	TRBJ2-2	CASSLAGQGTGELFF	TGTGCCAGCAGCTTAGCGGGACAGGGGACCGGGGAGCTGTTTTTT
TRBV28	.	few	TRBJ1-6	CASSLIASSYNSPLHF	TGTGCCAGCAGTTTAATAGCCAGCTCCTATAATTCACCCCTCCACTTT
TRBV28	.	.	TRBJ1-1	CASTRKFDRSMNTEAFF	TGTGCCAGCACCCGAAAATTTGACAGGTCCATGAACACTGAAGCTTTCTTT
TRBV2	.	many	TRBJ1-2	CASSEGPTGYGYTF	TGTGCCAGCAGTGAAGGCCCCACGGGCTATGGCTACACCTTC
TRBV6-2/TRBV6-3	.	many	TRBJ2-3	CASSSDQGPSTDTQYF	TGTGCCAGCAGTTCTGATCAAGGGCCTAGCACAGATACGCAGTATTTT
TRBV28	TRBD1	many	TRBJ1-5	CASRTDRRGQPQHF	TGTGCCAGCAGAACGGACAGGCGGGGTCAGCCCCAGCATTTT
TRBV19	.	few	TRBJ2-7	CASSRKGIYEQYF	TGTGCCAGTAGTAGAAAGGGGATCTACGAGCAGTACTTC
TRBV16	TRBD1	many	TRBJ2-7	CASSQQPGQGNEQYF	TGTGCCAGCAGCCAACAACCGGGACAGGGAAACGAGCAGTACTTC
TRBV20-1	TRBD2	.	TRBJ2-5	CSARVPSGRSETQYF	TGCAGTGCTAGAGTGCCTAGCGGGAGATCAGAGACCCAGTACTTC
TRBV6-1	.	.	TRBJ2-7	CASSPGGGRLYEQYF	TGTGCCAGCAGCCCCGGGGGAGGCAGACTCTACGAGCAGTACTTC
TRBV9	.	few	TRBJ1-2	CASSEPHHGTVLGYTF	TGTGCCAGCAGCGAGCCCCACCATGGCACAGTCCTTGGCTACACCTTC
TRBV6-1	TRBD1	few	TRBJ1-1	CASTDRGITEAFF	TGTGCCAGCACCGACAGGGGGATAACTGAAGCTTTCTTT
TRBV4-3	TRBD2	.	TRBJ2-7	CASSHGLAGYEQYF	TGCGCCAGCAGCCACGGACTAGCGGGCTACGAGCAGTACTTC
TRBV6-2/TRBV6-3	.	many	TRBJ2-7	CASSYLSSYEQYF	TGTGCCAGCAGTTACCTTAGCTCCTACGAGCAGTACTTC